Sequencing of this TCR beta chain was carried out in a study of T cells in women clearing cervical HPV infection (dated by TCRdb to the late 2010s). For the study in its entirety: The cases were about two dozen women with histologically confirmed HPV16-related CIN3 or worse, and 2 of those women had invasive cancers. This exploratory proof-of-principle case-control study, nested within the Guanacaste HPV Natural History Study in Costa Rica, compared TCR repertoires among women with different cervical HPV16 outcomes. Cases and controls were matched on year of sample collection and on age within five years. Median age was roughly 35 years in cases versus around 40 in controls, and baseline characteristics did not differ significantly. Because only a few women had HLA typing data, the possibility that HLA type acted as a confounder could not be ruled out. For cases, the median interval between lesion detection and blood sampling was around 150 days, with an interquartile range of about 85 to 210 days. Blood from cases was collected at the visit where the lesion was first found, while blood from controls was collected once the infection could no longer be detected. The parent cohort enrolled about 9,700 women aged 18 or older in Guanacaste, Costa Rica, in about 1993 to 1994 and followed the women for roughly seven years. The approximately 23 controls were women who cleared a single incident HPV16 infection within 12 months without developing precancer or cancer. As quality controls, five blinded duplicates were added to each group, bringing the total to 60 or so samples made up of 50 or so participants and about ten replicates. What the study reported, not specific to this receptor: TCR repertoire richness was significantly higher in CIN3+ cases than in controls across sequencing depths, while evenness did not differ. Cases had lower TRBV6-7 relative abundance than controls (about 0.099% versus 0.16%; Bonferroni P = 0.0008). Random forest classifiers combining richness and V gene abundances distinguished cases from controls with an estimated AUC of roughly 0.8. Because T-cell numbers per sample were unknown, differences in richness could reflect varying T-cell content rather than repertoire biology. The cross-sectional design could not show whether associations preceded infection or resulted from it; effector/memory subsets and HPV-specific T cells were not isolated.

TCR beta CDR3 regions were amplified by multiplex PCR from an average of about 1,100 ng genomic DNA per sample using the immunoSEQ assay. To correct primer bias, the assay used a complete synthetic TCR repertoire to set an amplification baseline. Amplicons were sequenced on the Illumina platform. As for the authors' bioinformatics: Sequences were error-corrected by clustering with frequency ratios and a modified nearest-neighbor algorithm, then analyzed in the immunoSEQ Analyzer with IMGT gene definitions. At each rarefaction depth, TCR richness and evenness were averaged over 20 rarefaction repeats, and samples with fewer sequences than the depth were excluded. V, D and J gene relative abundances were compared between groups with Wilcoxon rank sum tests, applying FDR correction. Blinded duplicates gave an intraclass correlation of over 90% for TCR richness and an average of approximately 83% across roughly 69 gene segments. The source is immuneACCESS, and TCRdb retained only in-frame sequences with V and J called. Part of the clones is not carried over; for the studies checked, unresolved V genes explain less than half of this, and the remainder is unexplained. For V, J and clone size, that table is used; D and trimming come from the DNA. The table held for this sample gives tens of thousands of clones. The ten biggest clones cover 20% to 25% of the sample.

Per the germline V gene (reference sequence), LNHDA is the CDR1 and SQIVND is the CDR2. Germline trimming amounts to 10 bases on V and 4 bases on J, with 8 as the count of junction bases outside the gene matches. The CDR3 has 13 amino acids, counting the end cysteine and phenylalanine. Of the CDR3's DNA, 30 bases were read; they are in frame from base 1. Concerning this clone: What this receptor recognizes is not known. The observed sequence ends 3 residues before the CDR3 terminus, with the missing tail filled in from the germline J gene.

Every participant had a single incident cervical HPV16 infection, and women with prevalent HPV16 infections were excluded. Cervical HPV DNA was detected with MY09/MY11 PCR, and genotyping was done by dot-blot hybridization. Around 15 mL of heparinized blood were centrifuged, and the buffy coat was split into aliquots, frozen at -30 degrees C, and then kept at -80 degrees C. Genomic DNA was extracted from buffy coat specimens using QIAGEN kits. The rearrangement combines TRBV19 with TRBJ2-3, and TRBD2 aligns with 7 junction nucleotides. Sequenced: blood buffy coat. The source is a woman between 18 and 75 years old with a cervical HPV16 infection that either progressed to CIN3+ or cleared (not recorded which). The DNA read from the CDR3 is TGTGCCACTATCCAGGCGGGAGCAGATACG. Its protein reads: CATIQAGADT. In full, the CDR3 reads CATIQAGADTQYF.